This TCR beta chain comes out of a study of shared clonotypes between healthy human individuals. Study-level background: For every donor, three CD4 naive, three CD4 memory, two CD8 naive and one CD8 memory plates were used.

V lost 0 bases to trimming and J lost 2 bases, with 6 bases between them. The germline gives CDR1 SGHNT, CDR2 YYREEE (reference sequence). The CDR3 covers 13 residues. On this clone: The antigen remains undetermined.

The assay was immunoSEQ multiplex PCR, and TCRdb's table has in-frame clones only and misses some. Of 500,000 or so clones in the sample, around 95% were seen once. Broader study findings: When naive CD4 clonotypes were compared across a few donors, around 4.6% were shared.

This TCR was recovered from a woman under 40 in good health. Source material: naive CD4+ T cells sorted from blood. Subset given: CD45RA+ positively selected. The chain carries TRBV5-4 and TRBJ2-7; D is uncertain. The CDR3 loop is CASSLGNPYEQYF. DNA for the CDR3: TGTGCCAGCAGCTTGGGCAATCCCTACGAGCAGTACTTC.